The 2 T cell receptor beta chains given below trace back to one sample, sequenced in a study of T-cell reconstitution after alpha-beta-depleted transplantation in children. Unique molecular identifiers tagged the TCRbeta library. TCRdb re-derived calls from the PCR reads in MiXCR, one entry per CDR3 protein. The table lists roughly 500,000 distinct CDR3 sequences, 8% to 11% of them singletons. The sequencing here drew on PBMCs, taken before TCRalphabeta/CD19-depleted stem cell transplant. The receptors come from a child aged 2-15 years with inherited bone marrow failure, due to receive a stem cell transplant.

A remark on this clonotype: A much larger clonotype is one base distant, so this may be a read error. The chain recombines TRBV11-1 with TRBJ1-2, with D perhaps TRBD1 (6 bases). The length of the CDR3 is 18 residues. CDR1 is SGHAT and CDR2 is FQDESV in the germline V gene (reference sequence). In DNA, the CDR3 is TGTACCAGCAGCCCGCGACGGGCGGGGGGCCTAAGAGGTTATGGCTACACCTTC. Amino acid sequence: CTSSPRRAGGLRGYGYTF.

This rearrangement joins TRBV20-1 to TRBJ2-2, with TRBD2 matching 13 bases. The germline CDR1 and CDR2 sequences are DFQATT and SNEGSKA (reference sequence). Unmatched junction bases numbered 4, after V lost 5 bases and J lost 4 bases. The CDR3 totals 15 residues. CDR3: CSAGGLAGPTGELFF. The DNA for the CDR3 is TGCAGTGCTGGGGGACTAGCGGGACCCACCGGGGAGCTGTTTTTT.